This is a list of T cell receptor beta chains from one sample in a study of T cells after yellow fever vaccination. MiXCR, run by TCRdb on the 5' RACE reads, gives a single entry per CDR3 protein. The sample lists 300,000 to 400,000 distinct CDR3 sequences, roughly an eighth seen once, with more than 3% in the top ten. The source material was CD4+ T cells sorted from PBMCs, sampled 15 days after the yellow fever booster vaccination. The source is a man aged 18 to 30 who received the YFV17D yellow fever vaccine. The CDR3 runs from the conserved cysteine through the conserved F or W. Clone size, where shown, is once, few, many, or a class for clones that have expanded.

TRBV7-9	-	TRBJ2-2	CASSLLAVSGTGELFF
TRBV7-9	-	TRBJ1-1	CASSLAMMNTEAFF
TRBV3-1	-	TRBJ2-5	CASSHLEGTPWEVETQYF
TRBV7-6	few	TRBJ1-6	CASSLEENSPLHF
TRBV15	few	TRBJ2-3	CATSRDARDTQYF
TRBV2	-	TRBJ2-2	CASSELGVRKSELFF
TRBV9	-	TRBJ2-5	CASSVEYSNQETQYF
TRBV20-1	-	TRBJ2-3	CSARGIAGAPTQYF
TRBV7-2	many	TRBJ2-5	CASSLVRETQYF
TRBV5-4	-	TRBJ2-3	CASSRTSGGIDTQYF
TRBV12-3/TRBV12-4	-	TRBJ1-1	CASSLGAGTGEAFF
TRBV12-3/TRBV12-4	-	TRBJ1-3	CASSLSGDGNTIYF
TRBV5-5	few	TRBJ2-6	CASSLPGSGANVLTF
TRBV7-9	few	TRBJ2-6	CASSSRIPTGANVLTF